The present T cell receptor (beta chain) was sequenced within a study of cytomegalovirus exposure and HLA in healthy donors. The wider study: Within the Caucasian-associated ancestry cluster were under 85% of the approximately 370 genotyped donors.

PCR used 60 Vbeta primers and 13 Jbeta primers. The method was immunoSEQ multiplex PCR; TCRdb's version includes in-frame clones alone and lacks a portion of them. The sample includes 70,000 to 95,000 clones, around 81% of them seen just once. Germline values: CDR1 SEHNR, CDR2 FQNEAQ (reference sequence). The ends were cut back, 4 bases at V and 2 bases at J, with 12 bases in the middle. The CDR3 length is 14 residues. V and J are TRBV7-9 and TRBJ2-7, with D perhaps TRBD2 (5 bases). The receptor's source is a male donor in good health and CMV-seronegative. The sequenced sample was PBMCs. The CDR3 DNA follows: TGTGCCAGCAGCTCCCCCTGGACTGCCTACGAGCAGTACTTC. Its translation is CASSSPWTAYEQYF.